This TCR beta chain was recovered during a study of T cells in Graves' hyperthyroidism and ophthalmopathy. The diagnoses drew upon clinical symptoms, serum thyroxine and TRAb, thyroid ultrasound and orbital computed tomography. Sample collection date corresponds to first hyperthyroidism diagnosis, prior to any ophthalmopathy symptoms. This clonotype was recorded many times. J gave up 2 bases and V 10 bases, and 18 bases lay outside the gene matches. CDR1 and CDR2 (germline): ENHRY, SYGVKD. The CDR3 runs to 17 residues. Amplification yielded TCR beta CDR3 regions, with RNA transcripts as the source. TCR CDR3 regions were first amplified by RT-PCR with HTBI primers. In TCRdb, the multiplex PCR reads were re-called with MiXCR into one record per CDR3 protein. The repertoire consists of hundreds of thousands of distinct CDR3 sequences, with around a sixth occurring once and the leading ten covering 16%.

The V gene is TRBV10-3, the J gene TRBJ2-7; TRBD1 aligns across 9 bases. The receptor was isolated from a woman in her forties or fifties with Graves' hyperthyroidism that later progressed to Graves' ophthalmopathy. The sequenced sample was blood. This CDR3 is CATLPDRGMGRAYEQYF. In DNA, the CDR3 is TGTGCCACCTTACCGGACAGGGGCATGGGTCGGGCCTACGAGCAGTACTTC.